Described below is a single T cell receptor (beta chain) sequence and its context. Its antigen is undetermined. The sample originates from a study of regulatory T cells in long-lasting Graves disease. Study-wide findings and caveats: Relative to newly diagnosed Graves' patients, persistent ones had lower TCR diversity.

According to the study, TCR beta libraries were built with iRepertoire HTBI primers and CDR3-region Arm-PCR. From the multiplex PCR reads, TCRdb called clonotypes with MiXCR, one entry per CDR3 protein. This table holds 540,000 or so distinct CDR3 sequences, about 14% found once. The time point was: newly diagnosed GD, antithyroid drugs for less than 3 months. The authors made the TCR library using RNA they extracted from PBMCs. These data also formed part of another study, on T cells in Graves' hyperthyroidism and ophthalmopathy.

Material: peripheral blood mononuclear cells (PBMCs), obtained at new diagnosis, from a patient treated with antithyroid drugs. The sequence was obtained from a man younger than 40 with Graves disease.

CDR3 sequence (DNA): TGCAGCGTCCTGACAGGGGGGAGCAATCAGCCCCAGCATTTT. This gives the protein CSVLTGGSNQPQHF. The V gene is TRBV29-1, the J gene TRBJ1-5; 9 nucleotides align to TRBD1. Germline V lookup: CDR1 SQVTM, CDR2 ANQGSEA. Losses at the gene ends were 6 bases for V and 1 base for J; bases not matched to a gene: 4. The CDR3 loop spans 14 amino acids. Full variable domain (remainder filled in from reference TRBV29-1 and TRBJ1-5): SAVISQKPSRDICQRGTSLTIQCQVDSQVTMMFWYRQQPGQSLTLIATANQGSEATYESGFVIDKFPISRPNLTFSTLTVSNMSPEDSSIYLCSVLTGGSNQPQHFGDGTRLSIL.